Listed below are T cell receptor beta chains from one sample, sequenced in a study. TCRdb re-analysed the RT-PCR reads in MiXCR, keeping a single row per CDR3 protein. The sample has about 680,000 distinct CDR3 sequences, approximately 14% seen once. The specimen was memory CD4+ T cells from blood. These receptors all stem from a female donor in good health, serving as a healthy control. The CDR3 runs from the conserved cysteine through the conserved F or W. D genes are given only for firm matches. Rows give clone size only sometimes, using once, few, many, or a class for an expanded clone.

few	TRBV6-2/TRBV6-3	TRBD1	TRBJ2-6	CASRRGDRGHSGANVLTF	TGTGCCAGCAGACGAGGAGACAGGGGACACTCTGGGGCCAACGTCCTGACTTTC
-	TRBV7-2	-	TRBJ1-2	CASSLDAGARVIYTF	TGTGCCAGCAGCTTAGATGCGGGGGCCCGGGTTATTTACACCTTC
-	TRBV11-1	-	TRBJ2-1	CASSFQGASGEQFF	TGTGCCAGCAGCTTTCAAGGGGCCTCGGGTGAGCAGTTCTTC
few	TRBV6-2/TRBV6-3	TRBD2	TRBJ2-2	CASSYNRGRWDTGELFF	TGTGCCAGCAGTTACAATCGCGGGAGGTGGGACACCGGGGAGCTGTTTTTT
-	TRBV2	-	TRBJ2-7	CASRAPPSGEQYF	TGTGCCAGCAGAGCCCCCCCATCGGGAGAGCAGTACTTC
-	TRBV7-7	-	TRBJ2-3	CASSLGGKPDTQYF	TGTGCCAGCAGCTTAGGGGGGAAGCCAGATACGCAGTATTTT
few	TRBV3-1	-	TRBJ2-7	CASSQAVSYEQYF	TGTGCCAGCAGCCAAGCGGTTTCCTACGAGCAGTACTTC
many	TRBV6-5	-	TRBJ1-4	CASSYSRHGGGEKLFF	TGTGCCAGCAGTTACTCGAGGCACGGGGGTGGTGAAAAACTGTTTTTT
-	TRBV4-3	-	TRBJ1-1	CASSQDARVRHTEAFF	TGCGCCAGCAGCCAAGATGCTCGGGTCCGGCACACTGAAGCTTTCTTT
many	TRBV10-3	-	TRBJ1-1	CAISWTEAFF	TGTGCCATCAGTTGGACGGAAGCTTTCTTT
-	TRBV6-4	TRBD2	TRBJ2-2	CASSPGLAGSGTGELFF	TGTGCCAGCAGCCCCGGACTAGCGGGATCGGGGACCGGGGAGCTGTTTTTT
many	TRBV9	-	TRBJ1-1	CASSPTGFVTEAFF	TGTGCCAGCAGCCCTACAGGGTTTGTGACTGAAGCTTTCTTT
many	TRBV7-2	TRBD1	TRBJ1-2	CASSPRQGRGYTF	TGTGCCAGCAGCCCACGACAGGGGAGAGGCTACACCTTC
-	TRBV6-5	TRBD1	TRBJ2-7	CASSYWGQGPYEQYF	TGTGCCAGCAGTTACTGGGGACAGGGGCCCTACGAGCAGTACTTC
few	TRBV9	-	TRBJ1-1	CASSGPGKSNTEAFF	TGTGCCAGCAGCGGCCCAGGGAAATCGAACACTGAAGCTTTCTTT